This entry features one T cell receptor beta chain sequence. The sample is drawn from a study of blood T cell repertoires in COVID-19. Individuals aged about 18 to 100 years were recruited from 24 US areas. Generated by immunoSEQ multiplex PCR, the TCRdb table keeps only in-frame clones and is missing some. The sample holds about 180,000 clones, 88% seen once. Germline V gives CDR1 ENHRY, CDR2 SYGVKD. CDR3 size: 14 residues. With 4 bases clipped from V and 7 bases from J, the junction kept 4 bases outside the gene matches. This sequence originates from a woman between 18 and 30 years old who had recovered from COVID-19. This rearrangement joins TRBV10-3 to TRBJ1-6; 7 positions match TRBD1. The sequenced sample was PBMCs or T cells enriched from blood (not recorded which). This CDR3 is CAISVDRVNSPLHF. CDR3 nucleotide sequence: TGTGCCATCAGTGTAGACAGGGTCAATTCACCCCTCCACTTT.